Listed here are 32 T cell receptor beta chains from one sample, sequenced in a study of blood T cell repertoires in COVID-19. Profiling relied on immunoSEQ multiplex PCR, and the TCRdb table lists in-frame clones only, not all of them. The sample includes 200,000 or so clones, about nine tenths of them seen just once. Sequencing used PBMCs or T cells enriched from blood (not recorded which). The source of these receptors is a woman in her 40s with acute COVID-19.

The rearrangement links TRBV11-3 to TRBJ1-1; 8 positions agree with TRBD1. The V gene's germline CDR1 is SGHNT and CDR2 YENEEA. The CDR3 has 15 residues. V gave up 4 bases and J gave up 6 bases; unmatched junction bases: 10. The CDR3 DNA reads TGTGCCAGCAGCTCGCTACGCAGGGGGCAGGCTGAAGCTTTCTTT. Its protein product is CASSSLRRGQAEAFF.

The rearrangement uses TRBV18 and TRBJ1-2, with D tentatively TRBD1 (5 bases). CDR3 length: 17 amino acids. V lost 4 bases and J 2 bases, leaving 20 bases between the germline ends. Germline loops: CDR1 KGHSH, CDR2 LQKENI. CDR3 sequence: CASSQQRAGVKNYGYTF. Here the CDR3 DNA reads TGTGCCAGCTCACAACAAAGGGCGGGGGTGAAGAACTATGGCTACACCTTC.

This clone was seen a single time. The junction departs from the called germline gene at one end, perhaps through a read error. The CDR3: CTSSYTGGVYGYTF. CDR3 in DNA: TGTACCAGCAGTTATACGGGGGGGGTCTATGGCTACACCTTC. This sequence joins TRBV6-5 and TRBJ1-2; D is possibly TRBD1 (5 bases). The CDR3 has 14 residues. In germline, CDR1 is MNHEY, CDR2 SVGAGI.

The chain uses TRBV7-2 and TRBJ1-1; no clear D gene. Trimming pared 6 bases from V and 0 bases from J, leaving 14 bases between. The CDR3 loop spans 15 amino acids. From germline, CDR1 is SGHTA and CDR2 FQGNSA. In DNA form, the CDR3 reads TGTGCCAGCAGACGACTAGCGGTGTTGAACACTGAAGCTTTCTTT. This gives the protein CASRRLAVLNTEAFF.

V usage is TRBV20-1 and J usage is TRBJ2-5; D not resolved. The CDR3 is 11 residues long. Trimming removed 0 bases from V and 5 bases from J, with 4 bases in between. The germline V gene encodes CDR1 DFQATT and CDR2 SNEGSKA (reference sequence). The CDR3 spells CSARESETQYF. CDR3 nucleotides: TGCAGTGCTAGAGAATCTGAGACCCAGTACTTC.

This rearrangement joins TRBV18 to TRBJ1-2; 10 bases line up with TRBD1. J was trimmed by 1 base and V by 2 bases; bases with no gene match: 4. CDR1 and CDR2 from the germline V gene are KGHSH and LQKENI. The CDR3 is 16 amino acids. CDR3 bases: TGTGCCAGCTCACCAGCGACAGGGGGCCTTAACTATGGCTACACCTTC. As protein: CASSPATGGLNYGYTF.

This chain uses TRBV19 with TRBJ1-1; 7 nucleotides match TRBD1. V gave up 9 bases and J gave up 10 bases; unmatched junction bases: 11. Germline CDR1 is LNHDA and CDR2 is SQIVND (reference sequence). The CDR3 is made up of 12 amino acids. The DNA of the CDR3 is TGTGCCAGCAAGCTCCAACAGGGGAGAGCTTTCTTT. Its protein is CASKLQQGRAFF.

As DNA, the CDR3 is TGTGCCAGCAGTAAACTAGCCAGCCTTCCTGGTGAGCAGTTCTTC. Amino acids: CASSKLASLPGEQFF. The chain is built from TRBV2 and TRBJ2-1; D is perhaps TRBD2 (6 bases). Germline CDR1 is SNHLY and CDR2 is FYNNEI. The CDR3 is 15 amino acids. V lost 5 bases to trimming and J lost 9 bases, with 20 bases between them.

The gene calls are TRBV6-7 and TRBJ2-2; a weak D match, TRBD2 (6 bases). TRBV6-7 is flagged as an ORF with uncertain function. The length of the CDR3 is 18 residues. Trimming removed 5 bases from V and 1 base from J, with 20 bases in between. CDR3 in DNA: TGTGCCAGCAGTCAGACCCCGGGGTTGGGGGGGAACACCGGGGAGCTGTTTTTT. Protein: CASSQTPGLGGNTGELFF.

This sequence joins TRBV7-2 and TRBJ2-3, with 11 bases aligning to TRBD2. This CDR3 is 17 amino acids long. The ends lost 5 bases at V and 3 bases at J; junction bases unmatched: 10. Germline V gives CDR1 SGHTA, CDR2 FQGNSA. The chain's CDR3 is CASSPLGTSGLTDTQYF. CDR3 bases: TGTGCCAGCAGCCCGCTAGGGACTAGCGGCCTGACAGATACGCAGTATTTT.

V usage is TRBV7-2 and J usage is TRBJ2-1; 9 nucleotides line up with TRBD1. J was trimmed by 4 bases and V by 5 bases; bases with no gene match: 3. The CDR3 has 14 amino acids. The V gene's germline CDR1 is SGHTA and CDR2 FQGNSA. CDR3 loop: CASSPGQGYNEQFF. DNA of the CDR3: TGTGCCAGCAGCCCGGGACAGGGTTACAATGAGCAGTTCTTC.

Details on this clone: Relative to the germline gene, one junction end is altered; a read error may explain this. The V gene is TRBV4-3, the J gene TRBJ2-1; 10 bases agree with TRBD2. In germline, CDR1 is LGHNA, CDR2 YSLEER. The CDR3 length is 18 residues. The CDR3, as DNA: TGCGCCAGCAGCCAATTGACTTTAGCGGGGGGTTCCTCCAATGAGCAGTTCTTC. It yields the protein CASSQLTLAGGSSNEQFF.

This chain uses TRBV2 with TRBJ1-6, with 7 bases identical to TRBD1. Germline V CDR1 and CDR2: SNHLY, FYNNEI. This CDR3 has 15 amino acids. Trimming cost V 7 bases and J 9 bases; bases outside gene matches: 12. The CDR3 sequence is CASTGGGTVSSPLHF. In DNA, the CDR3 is TGTGCCAGCACGGGAGGGGGCACAGTTAGTTCACCCCTCCACTTT.

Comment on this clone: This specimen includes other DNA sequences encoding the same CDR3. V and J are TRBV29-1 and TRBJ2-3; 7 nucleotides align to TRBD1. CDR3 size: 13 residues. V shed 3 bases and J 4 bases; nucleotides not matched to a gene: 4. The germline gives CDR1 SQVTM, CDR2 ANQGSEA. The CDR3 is CSVDLGQPDTQYF. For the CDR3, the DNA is TGCAGCGTTGATCTGGGACAGCCAGATACGCAGTATTTT.

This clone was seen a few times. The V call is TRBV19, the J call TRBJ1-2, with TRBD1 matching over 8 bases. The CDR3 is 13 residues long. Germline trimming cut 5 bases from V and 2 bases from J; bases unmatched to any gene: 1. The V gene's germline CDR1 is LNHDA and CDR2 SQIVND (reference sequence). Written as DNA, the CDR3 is TGTGCCAGTAGTCGGACAGGGAACTATGGCTACACCTTC. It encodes CASSRTGNYGYTF. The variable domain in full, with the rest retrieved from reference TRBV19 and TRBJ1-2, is DGGITQSPKYLFRKEGQNVTLSCEQNLNHDAMYWYRQDPGQGLRLIYYSQIVNDFQKGDIAEGYSVSREKKESFPLTVTSAQKNPTAFYLCASSRTGNYGYTFGSGTRLTVV.

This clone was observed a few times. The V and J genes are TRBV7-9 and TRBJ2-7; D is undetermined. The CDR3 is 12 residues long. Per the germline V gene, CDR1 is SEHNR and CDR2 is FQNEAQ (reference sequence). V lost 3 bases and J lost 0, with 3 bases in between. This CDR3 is CASSFLSYEQYF. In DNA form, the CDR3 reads TGTGCCAGCAGCTTCCTCTCCTACGAGCAGTACTTC. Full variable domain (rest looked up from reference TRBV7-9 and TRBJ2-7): DTGVSQNPRHKITKRGQNVTFRCDPISEHNRLYWYRQTLGQGPEFLTYFQNEAQLEKSRLLSDRFSAERPKGSFSTLEIQRTEQGDSAMYLCASSFLSYEQYFGPGTRLTVT.

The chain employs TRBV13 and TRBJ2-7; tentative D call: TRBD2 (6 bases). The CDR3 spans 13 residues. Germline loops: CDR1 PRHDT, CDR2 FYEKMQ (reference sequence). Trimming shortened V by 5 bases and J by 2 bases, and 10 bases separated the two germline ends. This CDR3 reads CASSPPGAYEQYF. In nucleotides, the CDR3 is TGTGCCAGCAGCCCTCCGGGAGCCTACGAGCAGTACTTC.

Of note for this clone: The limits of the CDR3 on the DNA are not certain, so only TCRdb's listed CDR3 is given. The CDR3 protein is CASGLGMGAAYGYTF. This chain joins TRBV12-5 and TRBJ1-2; the DNA was not used to check the table's D call, TRBD1. Germline lookup yields CDR1 LGHNT and CDR2 FRNRAP. The CDR3 totals 15 residues, both ends included.

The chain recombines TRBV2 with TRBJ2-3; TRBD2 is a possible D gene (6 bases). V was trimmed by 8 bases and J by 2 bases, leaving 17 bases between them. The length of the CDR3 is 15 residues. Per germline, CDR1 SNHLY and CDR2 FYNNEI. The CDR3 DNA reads TGTGCCAGCCTCCGGGCGGGGTCGGACACAGATACGCAGTATTTT. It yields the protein CASLRAGSDTDTQYF. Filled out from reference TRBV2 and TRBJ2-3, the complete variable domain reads EPEVTQTPSHQVTQMGQEVILRCVPISNHLYFYWYRQILGQKVEFLVSFYNNEISEKSEIFDDQFSVERPDGSNFTLKIRSTKLEDSAMYFCASLRAGSDTDTQYFGPGTRLTVL.

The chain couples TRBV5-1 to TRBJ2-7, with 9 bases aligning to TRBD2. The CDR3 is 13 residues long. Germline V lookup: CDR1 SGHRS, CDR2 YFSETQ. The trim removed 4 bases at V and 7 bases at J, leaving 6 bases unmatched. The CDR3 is CASSPGTSREQYF. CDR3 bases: TGCGCCAGCAGCCCCGGGACTAGCCGGGAGCAGTACTTC.

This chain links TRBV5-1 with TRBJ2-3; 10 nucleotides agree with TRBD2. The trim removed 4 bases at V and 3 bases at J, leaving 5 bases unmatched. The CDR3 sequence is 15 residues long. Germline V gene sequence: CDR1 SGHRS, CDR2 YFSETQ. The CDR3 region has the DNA TGCGCCAGCAGCGTAGCGGGGGGACAGACAGATACGCAGTATTTT. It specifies CASSVAGGQTDTQYF.

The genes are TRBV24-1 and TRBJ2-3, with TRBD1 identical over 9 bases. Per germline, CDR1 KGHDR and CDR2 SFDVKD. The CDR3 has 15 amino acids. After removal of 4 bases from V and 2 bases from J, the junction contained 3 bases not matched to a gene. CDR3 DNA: TGTGCCACCAGTGAGGGACAGGGCGACACAGATACGCAGTATTTT. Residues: CATSEGQGDTDTQYF.

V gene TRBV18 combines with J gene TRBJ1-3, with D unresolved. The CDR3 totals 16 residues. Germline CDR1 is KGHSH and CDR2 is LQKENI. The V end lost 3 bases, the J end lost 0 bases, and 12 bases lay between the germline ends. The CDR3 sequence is CASSPPYPGSGNTIYF. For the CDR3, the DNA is TGTGCCAGCTCACCCCCATATCCGGGCTCTGGAAACACCATATATTTT.

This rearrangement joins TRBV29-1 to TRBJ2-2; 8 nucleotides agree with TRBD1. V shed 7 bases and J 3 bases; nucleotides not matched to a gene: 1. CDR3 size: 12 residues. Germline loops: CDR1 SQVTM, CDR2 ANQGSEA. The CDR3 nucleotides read TGCAGCGGACAGGGGTACACCGGGGAGCTGTTTTTT. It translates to CSGQGYTGELFF.

The CDR3 sequence is CASSIAPGGGELFF. CDR3 sequence (DNA): TGTGCCAGTAGTATAGCCCCGGGTGGCGGGGAGCTGTTTTTT. The chain employs TRBV19 and TRBJ2-2; D is unresolved. The CDR3 totals 14 residues. Germline lookup yields CDR1 LNHDA and CDR2 SQIVND (reference sequence). V was cut by 1 base and J by 7 bases, with 10 bases left in between.

CDR3 sequence reads: CASSIGTSYNEQFF. In nucleotides, the CDR3 is TGCGCCAGCAGTATCGGGACTAGCTACAATGAGCAGTTCTTC. The chain uses TRBV10-1 and TRBJ2-1; 8 bases align to TRBD2. CDR1 and CDR2 (germline): WNHNN, SYGVQD (reference sequence). V lost 5 bases, J lost 3 bases, and 3 bases stayed unmatched. The CDR3 spans 14 residues.

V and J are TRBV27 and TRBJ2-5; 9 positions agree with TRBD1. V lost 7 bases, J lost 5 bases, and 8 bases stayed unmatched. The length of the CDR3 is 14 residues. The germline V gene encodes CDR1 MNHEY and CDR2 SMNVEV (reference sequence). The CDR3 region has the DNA TGTGCCAGCAAATACAGGGGGCCCGGGGAGACCCAGTACTTC. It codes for CASKYRGPGETQYF.

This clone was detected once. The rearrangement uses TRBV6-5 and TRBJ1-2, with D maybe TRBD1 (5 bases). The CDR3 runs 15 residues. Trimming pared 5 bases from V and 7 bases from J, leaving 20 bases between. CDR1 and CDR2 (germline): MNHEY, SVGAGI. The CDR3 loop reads CASSTRTGDPIGYTF. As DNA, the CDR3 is TGTGCCAGCAGTACCAGAACAGGAGACCCAATTGGCTACACCTTC.

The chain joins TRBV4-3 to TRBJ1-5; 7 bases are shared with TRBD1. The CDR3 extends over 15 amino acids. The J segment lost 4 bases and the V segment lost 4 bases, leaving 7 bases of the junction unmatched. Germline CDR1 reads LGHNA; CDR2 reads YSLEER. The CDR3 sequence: CASSPRNRGNQPQHF. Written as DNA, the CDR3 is TGCGCCAGCAGCCCCAGGAACAGGGGAAATCAGCCCCAGCATTTT.

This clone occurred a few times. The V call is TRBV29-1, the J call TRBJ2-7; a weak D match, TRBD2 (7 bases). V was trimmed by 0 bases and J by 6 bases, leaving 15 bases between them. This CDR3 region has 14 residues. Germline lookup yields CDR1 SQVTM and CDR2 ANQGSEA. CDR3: CSVEESRGGREQYF. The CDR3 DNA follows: TGCAGCGTTGAAGAATCGAGGGGGGGCCGCGAGCAGTACTTC.

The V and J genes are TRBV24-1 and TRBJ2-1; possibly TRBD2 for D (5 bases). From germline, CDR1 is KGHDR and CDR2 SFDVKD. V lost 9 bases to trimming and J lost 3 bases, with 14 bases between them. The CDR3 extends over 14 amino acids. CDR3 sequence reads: CATAWTGSYNEQFF. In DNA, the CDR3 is TGTGCCACCGCTTGGACTGGCAGCTACAATGAGCAGTTCTTC.

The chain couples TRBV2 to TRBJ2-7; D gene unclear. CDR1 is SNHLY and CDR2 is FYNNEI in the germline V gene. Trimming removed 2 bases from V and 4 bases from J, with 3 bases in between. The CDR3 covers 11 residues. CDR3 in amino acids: CASSELYEQYF. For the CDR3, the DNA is TGTGCCAGCAGTGAACTATACGAGCAGTACTTC.